These T cell receptor beta chains were read from a single sample in a study of OX40 agonist ivuxolimab in advanced cancers. Sequencing was performed with immunoSEQ multiplex PCR; in TCRdb, only in-frame clones are kept and a portion is missing. The sample includes about 83,000 clones, about 90% of them seen just once. The sequencing here drew on CD4+ or CD8+ T cells sorted from blood, taken in a trial of the OX40 agonist ivuxolimab. These receptors were obtained from an adult with an advanced solid tumor such as melanoma, head and neck, liver or kidney cancer. Both conserved end residues are part of each CDR3. The D gene is left open where the match is weak. The size entry is marked missing in some rows and otherwise reads once, few, many or a size class.

abundance | d_gene | j_gene | v_gene | CDR3aa | CDR3nt
- | - | TRBJ1-3 | TRBV19 | CASALTGISGNTIYF | TGTGCCAGTGCTTTGACAGGCATCTCTGGAAACACCATATATTTT
- | - | TRBJ2-2 | TRBV9 | CASSVLGGELFF | TGTGCCAGCAGCGTATTAGGCGGGGAGCTGTTTTTT
- | - | TRBJ2-2 | TRBV9 | CASSVGQASNTGELFF | TGTGCCAGCAGCGTAGGACAGGCATCGAACACCGGGGAGCTGTTTTTT
- | - | TRBJ2-1 | TRBV5-6 | CASSSEGFYLVNEQFF | TGTGCCAGCAGCTCGGAGGGGTTTTACTTGGTCAATGAGCAGTTCTTC
- | - | TRBJ2-1 | TRBV14 | CASSQDPSRTRYNEQFF | TGTGCCAGCAGCCAAGATCCCTCCCGGACGCGATACAATGAGCAGTTCTTC
- | - | TRBJ2-3 | TRBV10-2 | CASSEGGTDTQYF | TGCGCCAGCAGTGAGGGTGGCACAGATACGCAGTATTTT
- | TRBD2 | TRBJ2-3 | TRBV9 | CASSSGGGNGADTQYF | TGTGCCAGCTCCTCCGGGGGGGGAAATGGCGCAGATACGCAGTATTTT
- | - | TRBJ1-4 | TRBV2 | CASSDLGANEKLFF | TGTGCCAGCAGTGATTTGGGAGCTAATGAAAAACTGTTTTTT
- | TRBD1 | TRBJ2-5 | TRBV27 | CASRRDRGIQETQYF | TGTGCCAGCCGACGGGACAGGGGAATCCAAGAGACCCAGTACTTC
- | TRBD2 | TRBJ2-2 | TRBV7-6 | CASSPQTSGSGELFF | TGTGCCAGCAGCCCTCAGACTAGCGGGTCCGGGGAGCTGTTTTTT
- | - | TRBJ2-3 | TRBV4-1 | CASSHPKRGPTDTQYF | TGCGCCAGCAGCCACCCCAAACGGGGACCCACAGATACGCAGTATTTT
- | TRBD2 | TRBJ2-1 | TRBV7-9 | CASSLEGSGGYNEQFF | TGTGCCAGCAGCTTAGAAGGTAGCGGGGGCTACAATGAGCAGTTCTTC
once | TRBD1 | TRBJ1-1 | TRBV13 | CASSADRVMNTEAFF | TGTGCCAGCAGCGCAGACAGGGTGATGAACACTGAAGCTTTCTTT
- | - | TRBJ2-3 | TRBV4-3 | CASSQDREGTLKAQYF | TGCGCCAGCAGCCAAGACCGCGAGGGGACTTTAAAGGCGCAGTATTTT
- | TRBD1 | TRBJ2-7 | TRBV30 | CAWSGQGLGYEQYF | TGTGCCTGGAGCGGACAGGGGTTGGGCTACGAGCAGTACTTC
- | - | TRBJ2-7 | TRBV9 | CASSVASESYEQYF | TGTGCCAGCAGCGTCGCTAGCGAGTCCTACGAGCAGTACTTC
- | - | TRBJ1-2 | TRBV29-1 | CSVEDEGTRFNYGYTF | TGCAGCGTTGAAGATGAAGGCACTCGCTTTAACTATGGCTACACCTTC
few | TRBD1 | TRBJ2-7 | TRBV10-3 | CAITDRGGYEQYF | TGTGCCATCACGGACAGGGGCGGCTACGAGCAGTACTTC
- | - | TRBJ2-7 | TRBV6-4 | CASSAFRGTGYEQYF | TGTGCCAGCAGTGCCTTCCGGGGTACGGGGTACGAGCAGTACTTC